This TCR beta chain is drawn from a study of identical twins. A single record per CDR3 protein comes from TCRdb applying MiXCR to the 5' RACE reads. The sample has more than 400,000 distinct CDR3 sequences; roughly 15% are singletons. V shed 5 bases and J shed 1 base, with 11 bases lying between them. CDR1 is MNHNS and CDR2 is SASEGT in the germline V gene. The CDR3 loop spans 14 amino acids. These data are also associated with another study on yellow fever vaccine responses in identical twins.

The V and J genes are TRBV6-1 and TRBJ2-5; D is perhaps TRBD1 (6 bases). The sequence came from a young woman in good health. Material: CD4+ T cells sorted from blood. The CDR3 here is CASSKRDIQETQYF. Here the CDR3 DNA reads TGTGCCAGCAGTAAACGGGACATCCAAGAGACCCAGTACTTC.